The clone carrying this T cell receptor beta chain showed up many times. CDR1 and CDR2 (germline): KGHSH, LQKENI. There are 15 residues in the CDR3. V shed 0 bases and J 4 bases; nucleotides not matched to a gene: 3. The sample is drawn from a study of T-cell memory formation after mild COVID-19. TCRdb reprocessed the 5' RACE reads with MiXCR, giving one entry per CDR3 protein. The data show some 120,000 distinct CDR3 sequences, approximately 6.3% seen once. Material: PBMCs or a T cell subset sorted from them (not recorded which). This TCR was recovered from an adult woman who had mild COVID-19 (a few samples of this study predate the infection). Cell type and time point are not known. The chain uses TRBV18 and TRBJ2-5; TRBD2 aligns across 9 bases. The CDR3 spells CASSPPRGGAETQYF. The CDR3 DNA reads TGTGCCAGCTCACCACCTCGCGGGGGGGCAGAGACCCAGTACTTC.